The T cell receptor beta chain described here comes from a study of STAT5B mutations in CD4+ large granular lymphocyte leukemia. Notes on the study in general: No patients shared main leukemic clonotypes, though around 27% appeared at low frequency elsewhere. Patient CD4-sorted repertoires looked more clonal than healthy CD4+ repertoires, even without putative leukemic clones.

V was pared by 6 bases and J by 3 bases, with 2 bases of the junction left unmatched. CDR3 length: 12 residues. CDR1 MNHEY and CDR2 SVGAGI come from the germline V gene. Control samples were healthy donors' buffy coats. Method: immunoSEQ multiplex PCR; TCRdb's copy keeps in-frame clones and lacks some. The sample has tens of thousands of clones, roughly 80% seen once. To note about this clone: Its target is unknown.

The clonotype was recovered from a human donor in good health. The rearrangement uses TRBV6-5 and TRBJ2-7; 7 bases agree with TRBD1. Sequenced sample: CD4+ T cells from blood buffy coats. The CDR3 loop is CASSRQGYEQYF. Written as DNA, the CDR3 is TGTGCCAGCAGCCGACAGGGCTACGAGCAGTACTTC.